The present T cell receptor (beta chain) was sequenced within a study of Graves' ophthalmopathy and Graves' hyperthyroidism. Findings of the study overall: Prediction of ophthalmopathy progression reached approximately 64% sensitivity and nearly 75% specificity. Blood also harbored most expanded thyroid clonotypes above 0.001 frequency.

Researchers took RNA transcripts and amplified TCR beta CDR3 regions from them. An opening RT-PCR round employed HTBI primers and preceded a second-round multiplex PCR. MiXCR was run by TCRdb on the multiplex PCR reads, yielding one entry per CDR3 protein. This sample has under 200,000 distinct CDR3 sequences; about 40% occur once, and the top ten carry less than 6%. In this sample, this clonotype turned up many times. Its antigen remains unidentified. The CDR3 runs 15 residues. Germline loops: CDR1 SGDLS, CDR2 YYNGEE. V shed 0 bases and J 5 bases; nucleotides not matched to a gene: 4. Diagnosis relied on clinical symptoms, serum thyroxine, TRAb, thyroid ultrasound and orbital computed tomography.

The chain links TRBV9 to TRBJ2-1; 8 bases match TRBD2. Sample: peripheral blood. This sequence was found in a woman aged 40 to 55 with Graves' ophthalmopathy. Here the CDR3 reads CASSVESGSNNEQFF. CDR3 nucleotides: TGTGCCAGCAGCGTAGAAAGCGGGAGCAACAATGAGCAGTTCTTC.